One and the same sample provided the 15 T cell receptor beta chains below, sequenced in a study of post-analysis software for immune sequencing data. General study points: A handful of TRBV segments were more frequent in patients than controls; TRBV5-6, TRBV5-1 and TRBV20-1 belonged to this group.

Incorporated into the TCR beta cDNA libraries were unique molecular identifiers, which served to reduce PCR and sequencing biases. Each CDR3 protein is one row after TCRdb ran MiXCR on the PCR reads. The sample shows about 540,000 distinct CDR3 sequences, roughly 34% of them seen only once. For these TCRs, the target antigens are not known. The sample taken for sequencing was blood. The receptor source for this set is a girl aged 2-17 years with multiple sclerosis.

The chain recombines TRBV12-3 or TRBV12-4 with TRBJ1-2; possibly TRBD1 for D (6 bases). The ends were cut back, 9 bases at V and 2 bases at J, with 13 bases in the middle. The CDR3 sequence is 13 residues long. The CDR3 bases are TGTGCCAGTATGGGACACCCGAACTATGGCTACACCTTC. Amino acids: CASMGHPNYGYTF.

The genes are TRBV12-3 or TRBV12-4 and TRBJ2-3; 7 bases agree with TRBD1. This CDR3 region has 15 residues. Trimming at V came to 4 bases and at J to 2 bases, leaving 6 bases not matched to a gene. The CDR3 sequence: CASSSGTANTDTQYF. CDR3 DNA: TGTGCCAGCAGTTCCGGGACAGCAAACACAGATACGCAGTATTTT.

This clonotype was picked up a small number of times. The rearrangement uses TRBV9 and TRBJ2-1, with unresolved D. V lost 0 bases to trimming and J lost 0 bases, with 7 bases between them. Germline values: CDR1 SGDLS, CDR2 YYNGEE. This CDR3 has 15 residues. Written as DNA, the CDR3 is TGTGCCAGCAGCGTAGAGCCCAACTCCTACAATGAGCAGTTCTTC. It codes for CASSVEPNSYNEQFF.

This clonotype was counted ten times or more. This rearrangement joins TRBV5-1 to TRBJ2-1, with 9 bases aligning to TRBD2. The CDR3 runs to 15 residues. Germline CDR1 and CDR2: SGHRS and YFSETQ. The J segment lost 7 bases and the V segment lost 1 base, leaving 6 bases of the junction unmatched. CDR3 sequence: CASSLLRGGRNEQFF. The CDR3 coding sequence is TGCGCCAGCAGCTTGCTGCGGGGGGGCCGGAATGAGCAGTTCTTC. Looking up the rest from reference TRBV5-1 and TRBJ2-1 gives the full variable domain: KAGVTQTPRYLIKTRGQQVTLSCSPISGHRSVSWYQQTPGQGLQFLFEYFSETQRNKGNFPGRFSGRQFSNSRSEMNVSTLELGDSALYLCASSLLRGGRNEQFFGPGTRLTVL.

The rearrangement joins TRBV10-3 to TRBJ1-2; D unresolved. Germline lookup yields CDR1 ENHRY and CDR2 SYGVKD. V lost 4 bases and J lost 2, with 11 bases in between. This CDR3 has 14 amino acids. The CDR3 bases are TGTGCCATCAGTGTAGCGGGAGAGAACTATGGCTACACCTTC. It encodes CAISVAGENYGYTF.

This clonotype was recorded a few times. This rearrangement joins TRBV27 to TRBJ2-7; D perhaps matches TRBD2 (6 bases). Germline CDR1 reads MNHEY; CDR2 reads SMNVEV (reference sequence). The CDR3 has 15 amino acids. Trimming removed 6 bases from V and 4 bases from J, with 19 bases in between. CDR3 bases: TGTGCCAGCAGCGAGGGAGCGGGCCTGGTGTACGAGCAGTACTTC. Translated, it gives CASSEGAGLVYEQYF.

This chain links TRBV6-2 or TRBV6-3 with TRBJ2-7, with 11 positions matching TRBD1. The CDR3 is 15 residues long. V gave up 9 bases and J gave up 2 bases; unmatched junction bases: 9. Germline CDR1 reads MNHEY; CDR2 reads SVGEGT. In DNA form, the CDR3 reads TGTGCCAGTTCAAGCCGGGACAGGGGGGCCTACGAGCAGTACTTC. Protein: CASSSRDRGAYEQYF.

This clonotype was detected ten times or more. The rearrangement uses TRBV3-1 and TRBJ2-3; 12 nucleotides align to TRBD2. CDR3 length: 16 amino acids. V lost 1 base, J lost 2 bases, and 1 base stayed unmatched. CDR1 and CDR2 from the germline V gene are LGHDT and YNNKEL (reference sequence). CDR3: CASSQGLAGVTDTQYF. CDR3 coding DNA: TGTGCCAGCAGCCAAGGACTAGCGGGGGTCACAGATACGCAGTATTTT.

This clonotype occurred a few times. J is TRBJ1-1 and V is TRBV18; D is unclear. Germline CDR1 is KGHSH and CDR2 is LQKENI. This CDR3 spans 14 amino acids. Trimming removed 3 bases from V and 1 base from J, with 9 bases in between. Here the CDR3 reads CASSPSSSNTEAFF. The CDR3 DNA follows: TGTGCCAGCTCACCCTCAAGCTCGAACACTGAAGCTTTCTTT.

This clonotype was picked up a small number of times. The chain uses TRBV20-1 and TRBJ2-5, with D uncertain. The CDR3 has 14 amino acids. The ends were cut back, 4 bases at V and 5 bases at J, with 17 bases in the middle. Germline V CDR1 and CDR2: DFQATT, SNEGSKA (reference sequence). CDR3 sequence: CSAIRPFQSETQYF. CDR3 in DNA: TGCAGTGCTATCCGCCCCTTTCAATCGGAGACCCAGTACTTC.

This rearrangement joins TRBV5-1 to TRBJ2-1; 10 nucleotides match TRBD2. The germline V gene encodes CDR1 SGHRS and CDR2 YFSETQ. After removal of 0 bases from V and 4 bases from J, the junction contained 7 bases not matched to a gene. The CDR3 spans 17 residues. CDR3 coding DNA: TGCGCCAGCAGCTTGGCGATACTAGCGGGGCAATACAATGAGCAGTTCTTC. Amino acids: CASSLAILAGQYNEQFF.

J is TRBJ1-6 and V is TRBV6-2 or TRBV6-3, with a tentative D call TRBD1 (6 bases). V lost 4 bases, J lost 10 bases, and 17 bases lay in between. In germline, CDR1 is MNHEY, CDR2 SVGEGT. This CDR3 comprises 15 residues. The CDR3 sequence: CASSSRGPVGSPLHF. The CDR3 region has the DNA TGTGCCAGCAGTTCCCGGGGGCCTGTCGGATCACCCCTCCACTTT.

This clonotype was seen once. The CDR3 DNA reads TGTGCCAGCAGCGTGGATCATGGGAAGGCTACTGAAAAACTGTTTTTT. Protein sequence: CASSVDHGKATEKLFF. The rearrangement joins TRBV9 to TRBJ1-4; D is unresolved. This CDR3 is built from 16 residues. Germline CDR1 reads SGDLS; CDR2 reads YYNGEE. Trimming stripped 2 bases from V and 7 bases from J, with 18 bases between.

This clonotype has only a few counts. The CDR3 region has the DNA TGCAGCGTTGAGAGAGGCCAAAAAGGTGGCTACACCTTC. This gives the protein CSVERGQKGGYTF. The V gene is TRBV29-1, the J gene TRBJ1-2; D gene unclear. Germline CDR1 reads SQVTM; CDR2 reads ANQGSEA. The CDR3 loop spans 13 amino acids. Trimming removed 3 bases at V and 7 bases at J, with 15 bases between.

The chain has TRBV20-1 and TRBJ2-5; 10 nucleotides match TRBD2. The V and J ends lost 6 bases and 5 bases, in that order; junction bases with no gene match: 9. This CDR3 is built from 14 residues. Germline V gives CDR1 DFQATT, CDR2 SNEGSKA (reference sequence). The CDR3 here is CSAASGGAYETQYF. CDR3 DNA sequence: TGCAGTGCGGCAAGCGGGGGGGCCTATGAGACCCAGTACTTC.